Each of the 14 T cell receptor beta chains below was sequenced from the same sample in a study of blood T cell repertoires in COVID-19. The method was immunoSEQ multiplex PCR; TCRdb's version includes in-frame clones alone and lacks a portion of them. The table records over 130,000 clones, about 86% of them present only once. The sequenced sample was peripheral blood. The source is a man between 65 and 85 years old with acute or convalescent COVID-19.

The V gene is TRBV28, the J gene TRBJ1-5; TRBD1 might be the D (6 bases). Germline loops: CDR1 MDHEN, CDR2 SYDVKM. The V end lost 1 base, the J end lost 0 bases, and 13 bases lay between the germline ends. The CDR3 length is 17 residues. The CDR3 here is CASSLYDHRDSNQPQHF. CDR3 sequence (DNA): TGTGCCAGCAGTTTATACGATCACAGGGATAGCAATCAGCCCCAGCATTTT.

The chain links TRBV28 to TRBJ1-5; the match to TRBD1 covers 7 bases. Germline V gene lookup returns CDR1 MDHEN and CDR2 SYDVKM. The V gene end was trimmed by 7 bases and the J gene end by 3 bases; junction bases not matched to a gene: 6. The CDR3 runs to 14 residues. The CDR3 is CASNRQGLNQPQHF. Written as DNA, the CDR3 is TGTGCCAGCAATAGACAGGGCCTCAATCAGCCCCAGCATTTT.

The chain joins TRBV20-1 to TRBJ2-3, with 9 positions matching TRBD2. V dropped 3 bases and J dropped 1; count of bases not matched to a gene: 14. This CDR3 contains 18 residues. Germline CDR1 is DFQATT and CDR2 is SNEGSKA (reference sequence). This CDR3 reads CSASYPSGKSFGTDTQYF. CDR3 DNA: TGCAGTGCTAGTTATCCTAGCGGGAAGAGCTTCGGCACAGATACGCAGTATTTT.

This sequence joins TRBV3-1 (or the pseudogene TRBV3-2) and TRBJ1-5; D is unclear. The CDR3 covers 15 residues. Germline V gene sequence: CDR1 LGHDT, CDR2 YNNKEL (reference sequence). V dropped 0 bases and J dropped 4 bases, with 10 bases sitting between them. The CDR3 nucleotides are TGTGCCAGCAGCCAAGATATAACAGAGAATCAGCCCCAGCATTTT. Translating it yields CASSQDITENQPQHF.

The rearrangement uses TRBV6-1 and TRBJ2-6; 7 bases fit TRBD1. The CDR3 extends over 16 amino acids. V was pared by 3 bases and J by 1 base, with 3 bases of the junction left unmatched. In germline, CDR1 is MNHNS, CDR2 SASEGT. CDR3: CASSETGQSGANVLTF. CDR3 nucleotide sequence: TGTGCCAGCAGTGAGACGGGACAGTCTGGGGCCAACGTCCTGACTTTC.

The V call is TRBV6-5, the J call TRBJ2-7, with 12 bases fitting TRBD1. This CDR3 has 15 amino acids. After removal of 0 bases from V and 8 bases from J, the junction contained 5 bases not matched to a gene. Germline lookup yields CDR1 MNHEY and CDR2 SVGAGI. CDR3 region: CASSYSGTGGDKQYF. The CDR3 bases are TGTGCCAGCAGTTACTCAGGGACAGGGGGCGACAAGCAGTACTTC.

The chain uses TRBV24-1 and TRBJ2-1; no reliable D call. This CDR3 is built from 14 residues. The germline V gene encodes CDR1 KGHDR and CDR2 SFDVKD. V was trimmed by 10 bases and J by 7 bases, leaving 19 bases between them. CDR3 DNA sequence: TGTGCCACTGAAAACCTGGGCCATAGGAATGAGCAGTTCTTC. This sequence encodes CATENLGHRNEQFF.

The rearrangement joins TRBV7-6 to TRBJ1-1, with TRBD1 matching over 10 bases. V trimming: 4 bases; J trimming: 4 bases; junction bases outside the gene matches: 9. The germline V gene has CDR1 SGHVS and CDR2 FNYEAQ. This CDR3 is built from 16 residues. For the CDR3, the DNA is TGTGCCAGCAGCTCGCTTCGGACAGGGGGTGGCACTGAAGCTTTCTTT. Amino acid sequence: CASSSLRTGGGTEAFF.

This chain joins TRBV28 and TRBJ1-1, with 8 nucleotides matching TRBD1. With V trimmed by 6 bases and J by 0 bases, 3 bases remained unmatched. In germline, CDR1 is MDHEN, CDR2 SYDVKM. The CDR3 contains 14 residues. CDR3 DNA sequence: TGTGCCAGCAGAACACAGGGGGTGAACACTGAAGCTTTCTTT. It specifies CASRTQGVNTEAFF. Using reference TRBV28 and TRBJ1-1 for the parts outside the CDR3, the full variable domain is DVKVTQSSRYLVKRTGEKVFLECVQDMDHENMFWYRQDPGLGLRLIYFSYDVKMKEKGDIPEGYSVSREKKERFSLILESASTNQTSMYLCASRTQGVNTEAFFGQGTRLTVV.

The CDR3 spells CSVRTGAYEQYF. The CDR3 nucleotides read TGCAGCGTACGGACAGGGGCCTACGAGCAGTACTTC. V usage is TRBV29-1 and J usage is TRBJ2-7, with 9 nucleotides matching TRBD1. V was pared by 6 bases and J by 2 bases, with 2 bases of the junction left unmatched. CDR3 length equals 12 residues. CDR1 and CDR2 from the germline V gene are SQVTM and ANQGSEA.

V and J are TRBV6-6 and TRBJ2-7; TRBD2 matches 7 bases. J lost 0 bases, V lost 5 bases, and 7 bases had no gene match. Germline lookup yields CDR1 MNHNY and CDR2 SVGAGI (reference sequence). This CDR3 comprises 15 residues. CDR3 in DNA: TGTGCCAGCAGTCTCCGGGACTATAGCTCCTACGAGCAGTACTTC. As protein: CASSLRDYSSYEQYF.

The sample holds one count of this clone. The chain joins TRBV9 to TRBJ2-1; a possible D gene is TRBD2 (6 bases). V lost 0 bases to trimming and J lost 9 bases, with 19 bases between them. Germline loops: CDR1 SGDLS, CDR2 YYNGEE. The CDR3 length is 16 residues. CDR3 residues: CASSVAGTSLNPEQFF. The CDR3 region has the DNA TGTGCCAGCAGCGTAGCCGGGACTTCTCTTAATCCTGAGCAGTTCTTC.

This clone was found a few times. The chain employs TRBV5-4 and TRBJ2-1; 12 bases map to TRBD2. Germline CDR1 SGHNT, CDR2 YYREEE (reference sequence). V lost 4 bases and J lost 8; bases outside the gene matches: 7. CDR3 length: 15 amino acids. This chain's CDR3 is CASSPTSGRRYEQFF. The CDR3 DNA is TGTGCCAGCAGCCCGACTAGCGGGAGAAGATATGAGCAGTTCTTC.

This clone occurred once. The chain combines TRBV5-5 with TRBJ2-5, with 9 bases that match TRBD2. The J segment lost 5 bases and the V segment lost 5 bases, leaving 7 bases of the junction unmatched. The germline CDR1 and CDR2 sequences are SGHKS and YYEKEE (reference sequence). The length of the CDR3 is 14 residues. CDR3 in DNA: TGTGCCAGCAGAATAGCGGGAGCCGGGGAGACCCAGTACTTC. The encoded protein is CASRIAGAGETQYF. The whole variable domain, filled in from reference TRBV5-5 and TRBJ2-5, reads DAGVTQSPTHLIKTRGQQVTLRCSPISGHKSVSWYQQVLGQGPQFIFQYYEKEERGRGNFPDRFSARQFPNYSSELNVNALLLGDSALYLCASRIAGAGETQYFGPGTRLLVL.